The 22 T cell receptor beta chains below come from one sample, sequenced in a study of OX40 agonist ivuxolimab in advanced cancers. Method: immunoSEQ multiplex PCR; TCRdb's copy keeps in-frame clones and lacks some. This table holds about 45,000 clones, 88% found once. The sample in question was CD4+ or CD8+ T cells sorted from blood, obtained in a trial of the OX40 agonist ivuxolimab. Receptor source: an adult with an advanced solid tumor such as melanoma, head and neck, liver or kidney cancer.

The CDR3 spells CASSATVMSEQYF. CDR3 nucleotides: TGTGCCAGCAGCGCGACGGTTATGAGCGAGCAGTACTTC. The J gene is TRBJ2-7, the V gene TRBV7-3; the D is unclear. CDR1 is SGHTA and CDR2 is FQGTGA in the germline V gene. The CDR3 consists of 13 residues. With 5 bases removed from V and 6 bases from J, the gap between germline ends came to 14 bases.

The rearrangement uses TRBV5-1 and TRBJ2-3, with a weak D call TRBD2 (5 bases). V dropped 0 bases and J dropped 1 base, with 12 bases sitting between them. Per the germline V gene, CDR1 is SGHRS and CDR2 is YFSETQ. The CDR3 totals 16 residues. CDR3 amino acids: CASSLVTSSGTDTQYF. In nucleotides, the CDR3 is TGCGCCAGCAGCTTGGTTACTAGTTCCGGCACAGATACGCAGTATTTT.

V usage is TRBV7-9 and J usage is TRBJ2-5; TRBD1 agrees at 10 bases. This CDR3 region has 15 residues. The J segment lost 4 bases and the V segment lost 3 bases, leaving 5 bases of the junction unmatched. The V gene's germline CDR1 is SEHNR and CDR2 FQNEAQ (reference sequence). The CDR3 DNA follows: TGTGCCAGCAGCTTGGGACAGGGGATGGCAGAGACCCAGTACTTC. Its protein product is CASSLGQGMAETQYF.

This clone showed up just a few times. The CDR3 loop reads CSASSETQYF. In DNA, the CDR3 is TGCAGTGCTAGTTCCGAGACCCAGTACTTC. The chain recombines TRBV20-1 with TRBJ2-5; D call uncertain. This CDR3 region has 10 residues. Between the trimmed V and J ends, which lost 3 bases and 5 bases, there was a span of 4 bases. Germline CDR1 and CDR2: DFQATT and SNEGSKA (reference sequence).

This clone was detected only once. The chain is built from TRBV18 and TRBJ2-2, with a tentative D call TRBD2 (6 bases). V was pared by 6 bases and J by 4 bases, with 12 bases between. The CDR3 runs to 14 residues. Germline CDR1 KGHSH, CDR2 LQKENI. The DNA of the CDR3 is TGTGCCAGCTCTCACCTTAGCGGCACCGGGGAGCTGTTTTTT. Translation gives CASSHLSGTGELFF.

As DNA, the CDR3 is TGTGCCAGCAGGGCCGGGCCACCGGAGGGGCAGTACTTC. This codes for CASRAGPPEGQYF. The rearrangement links TRBV2 to TRBJ2-7; D possibly corresponds to TRBD2 (6 bases). V gave up 6 bases and J gave up 9 bases, with 18 bases separating them. Germline V gives CDR1 SNHLY, CDR2 FYNNEI. The CDR3 spans 13 residues.

The V gene is TRBV2, the J gene TRBJ1-5; D is undetermined. Germline CDR1 and CDR2: SNHLY and FYNNEI. This CDR3 is built from 17 residues. The ends were cut back, 0 bases at V and 1 base at J, with 13 bases in the middle. The CDR3 reads CASSEALGQRSNQPQHF. The CDR3 DNA reads TGTGCCAGCAGTGAAGCGCTCGGGCAGCGGAGCAATCAGCCCCAGCATTTT.

The CDR3 bases are TGTGCCAGCAGACCCCCGGGACAGGCTAACACCGGGGAGCTGTTTTTT. This gives the protein CASRPPGQANTGELFF. The chain uses TRBV7-2 and TRBJ2-2; 8 bases are shared with TRBD1. This CDR3 has 16 amino acids. Per germline, CDR1 SGHTA and CDR2 FQGNSA. V was clipped by 6 bases and J by 2 bases; unmatched bases: 8. Drawing the rest from reference TRBV7-2 and TRBJ2-2, the complete variable domain is GAGVSQSPSNKVTEKGKDVELRCDPISGHTALYWYRQSLGQGLEFLIYFQGNSAPDKSGLPSDRFSAERTGGSVSTLTIQRTQQEDSAVYLCASRPPGQANTGELFFGEGSRLTVL.

The chain links TRBV7-9 to TRBJ2-2, with 12 positions matching TRBD2. Per the germline V gene, CDR1 is SEHNR and CDR2 is FQNEAQ (reference sequence). The CDR3 length is 19 residues. V was clipped by 1 base and J by 4 bases; unmatched bases: 10. The CDR3: CASSLGHLAGGPGTGELFF. CDR3 sequence (DNA): TGTGCCAGCAGCTTAGGGCACCTAGCGGGAGGGCCGGGCACCGGGGAGCTGTTTTTT.

The chain is built from TRBV5-4 and TRBJ1-1; 8 bases are shared with TRBD1. CDR3 length: 15 amino acids. Germline V lookup: CDR1 SGHNT, CDR2 YYREEE (reference sequence). V gave up 0 bases and J gave up 8 bases; unmatched junction bases: 9. Here the CDR3 reads CASSLDQTGAAEAFF. In nucleotides, the CDR3 is TGTGCCAGCAGCTTGGACCAGACAGGGGCCGCAGAAGCTTTCTTT.

This clone was observed a handful of times. The chain uses TRBV27 and TRBJ1-1; a weak D match, TRBD1 (5 bases). The CDR3 extends over 15 amino acids. V was pared by 7 bases and J by 5 bases, with 20 bases between. Germline CDR1 is MNHEY and CDR2 is SMNVEV (reference sequence). CDR3 nucleotides: TGTGCCAGCACCCCGGGGGGTTTGCCGAAAACTGAAGCTTTCTTT. This encodes CASTPGGLPKTEAFF.

The rearrangement joins TRBV5-6 to TRBJ2-5, with 14 bases identical to TRBD2. The junction had 6 bases not matched to a gene; V was cut back by 4 bases and J by 4 bases. Looked up from germline, CDR1 is SGHDT and CDR2 is YYEEEE. The CDR3 totals 16 residues. CDR3 nucleotides: TGTGCCAGCAGCCCGGGACTAGCGGGAGAGGCAGAGACCCAGTACTTC. Translation gives CASSPGLAGEAETQYF. The full variable domain, rest sourced from reference TRBV5-6 and TRBJ2-5, is DAGVTQSPTHLIKTRGQQVTLRCSPKSGHDTVSWYQQALGQGPQFIFQYYEEEERQRGNFPDRFSGHQFPNYSSELNVNALLLGDSALYLCASSPGLAGEAETQYFGPGTRLLVL.

This rearrangement joins TRBV18 to TRBJ2-7, with no clear D. V shed 2 bases and J shed 0 bases, with 5 bases lying between them. Germline CDR1 KGHSH, CDR2 LQKENI. The CDR3 has 13 amino acids. CDR3 sequence (DNA): TGTGCCAGCTCACCAGCCAACTCCTACGAGCAGTACTTC. As protein: CASSPANSYEQYF.

The chain couples TRBV7-3 to TRBJ2-3, with 9 nucleotides matching TRBD2. CDR3 length: 17 residues. Trimming took 3 bases from V and 2 from J; bases not matched to a gene: 9. Germline CDR1 reads SGHTA; CDR2 reads FQGTGA. The CDR3 DNA reads as TGTGCCAGCAGCTTGGGACCAGCGGGAGGACCCACAGATACGCAGTATTTT. This translates into CASSLGPAGGPTDTQYF.

CDR3: CASSLSGTQYQPQHF. The CDR3 bases are TGTGCCAGCAGTTTAAGCGGGACACAGTATCAGCCCCAGCATTTT. The chain recombines TRBV28 with TRBJ1-5, with a weak D call TRBD1 (6 bases). This CDR3 is built from 15 residues. Germline CDR1 is MDHEN and CDR2 is SYDVKM. Trimming removed 2 bases from V and 5 bases from J, with 13 bases in between. Looking up the rest from reference TRBV28 and TRBJ1-5 gives the full variable domain: DVKVTQSSRYLVKRTGEKVFLECVQDMDHENMFWYRQDPGLGLRLIYFSYDVKMKEKGDIPEGYSVSREKKERFSLILESASTNQTSMYLCASSLSGTQYQPQHFGDGTRLSIL.

The chain couples TRBV5-1 to TRBJ2-3; 7 nucleotides match TRBD1. Looked up from germline, CDR1 is SGHRS and CDR2 is YFSETQ. V shed 0 bases and J 4 bases; nucleotides not matched to a gene: 5. This CDR3 comprises 15 residues. CDR3 DNA sequence: TGCGCCAGCAGCTTGGGGTCCACAGGGGCAGATACGCAGTATTTT. Amino acid sequence: CASSLGSTGADTQYF.

V is TRBV7-8 and J is TRBJ2-1; 10 nucleotides line up with TRBD2. This CDR3 is built from 15 residues. From germline, CDR1 is SGHVS and CDR2 FQNEAQ. With 3 bases clipped from V and 8 bases from J, the junction kept 7 bases outside the gene matches. CDR3 residues: CASSLAGLAVHEQFF. The DNA of the CDR3 is TGTGCCAGCAGCTTGGCTGGACTAGCGGTACATGAGCAGTTCTTC.

This clone was seen only once. Here the CDR3 DNA reads TGTGCCAGCAGCTTGGGGGGGGGCACAGATACGCAGTATTTT. This translates into CASSLGGGTDTQYF. The V and J genes are TRBV11-1 and TRBJ2-3; 7 nucleotides line up with TRBD2. V was clipped by 3 bases and J by 1 base; unmatched bases: 1. The CDR3 covers 14 residues. Germline V gene sequence: CDR1 SGHAT, CDR2 FQDESV (reference sequence).

This chain joins TRBV30 and TRBJ1-2, with D hard to call. Deletions cut 5 bases from V and 3 bases from J, with 7 bases between. Germline V gives CDR1 GTSNPN, CDR2 SVGIG (reference sequence). This CDR3 has 11 amino acids. In DNA, the CDR3 is TGTGCCTGGGACACGGACTATGGCTACACCTTC. Translated, it gives CAWDTDYGYTF. Variable domain in full (rest from reference TRBV30 and TRBJ1-2): SQTIHQWPATLVQPVGSPLSLECTVEGTSNPNLYWYRQAAGRGLQLLFYSVGIGQISSEVPQNLSASRPQDRQFILSSKKLLLSDSGFYLCAWDTDYGYTFGSGTRLTVV.

The chain uses TRBV6-5 and TRBJ2-3; 8 nucleotides align to TRBD2. Per germline, CDR1 MNHEY and CDR2 SVGAGI. V dropped 6 bases and J dropped 7; count of bases not matched to a gene: 9. This CDR3 contains 14 residues. The CDR3 region is CASSSGTSANTQYF. The DNA of the CDR3 is TGTGCCAGCAGCTCCGGGACTAGTGCAAATACGCAGTATTTT.

The gene calls are TRBV18 and TRBJ2-1, with 8 positions matching TRBD2. V shed 1 base, J shed 8 bases, and the junction held 10 bases outside the gene matches. The CDR3 runs to 16 residues. Per germline, CDR1 KGHSH and CDR2 LQKENI. The CDR3, as DNA: TGTGCCAGCTCACCACGGACGGGAGGGGCGTCCGATGAGCAGTTCTTC. It yields the protein CASSPRTGGASDEQFF.

This clone was seen a handful of times. This chain connects TRBV19 to TRBJ2-3; a possible D gene is TRBD2 (5 bases). Trimming removed 6 bases at V and 2 bases at J, with 12 bases between. The CDR3 totals 14 residues. Germline values: CDR1 LNHDA, CDR2 SQIVND (reference sequence). The CDR3 protein is CASSRTLSTDTQYF. For the CDR3, the DNA is TGTGCCAGTAGCCGGACTTTGTCCACAGATACGCAGTATTTT.